This TCR beta chain was identified in a study of identical twins. Points from the study as a whole: The conclusions drew on cross-sectional statistical analysis instead of tracking the same donors. Excess twin sharing in beta out-of-frame sequences was weaker.

TCRdb re-derived calls from the 5' RACE reads in MiXCR, one entry per CDR3 protein. The sample carries under 250,000 distinct CDR3 sequences, about 7.5% recorded once. This CDR3 is 12 amino acids long. V lost 4 bases and J 5 bases, leaving 8 bases between the germline ends. Germline CDR1 and CDR2: DFQATT and SNEGSKA (reference sequence). Healthy Caucasians supplied all donations. Concerning this clonotype itself: Antigen specificity is unknown.

These data also formed part of another study, on yellow fever vaccine responses in identical twins.

Material: memory (CD45RO+) T cells sorted from blood. The chain recombines TRBV20-1 with TRBJ2-2; maybe TRBD1 (6 bases). This TCR came from a woman between 18 and 29 years old in good health. The chain's CDR3 is CSAIQGTGELFF. The CDR3 DNA reads TGCAGTGCTATACAGGGTACCGGGGAGCTGTTTTTT.